One and the same sample provided the 6 T cell receptor beta chains below, sequenced in a study of blood T cells in healthy people across ages. Together with a sample-barcoded 5' primer, a J-beta primer mix was included in a second PCR lasting about 6 to 11 cycles. TCRdb recomputed calls from the 5' RACE reads with MiXCR, one row per CDR3 protein. The profile covers some 550,000 distinct CDR3 sequences, with roughly 48% appearing a single time and roughly 25% taken by the ten largest. The sequenced sample was blood. Receptor source: a man of 80 years or more in good health.

This chain connects TRBV12-3 or TRBV12-4 to TRBJ2-3, with unresolved D. This CDR3 region has 11 residues. Trimming took 6 bases from V and 8 from J, leaving 9 bases between them. CDR3 region: CASRASVTQYF. The DNA of the CDR3 is TGTGCCAGCAGGGCGAGCGTTACGCAGTATTTT.

This clonotype has a handful of counts. CDR3 sequence: CASSLGQVPTYEQYF. CDR3 DNA sequence: TGTGCCAGCAGCTTAGGACAGGTTCCCACCTACGAGCAGTACTTC. The chain recombines TRBV7-2 with TRBJ2-7, with D tentatively TRBD1 (6 bases). Germline V gene data show CDR1 as SGHTA and CDR2 as FQGNSA. This CDR3 is built from 15 residues. Trimming cost V 1 base and J 2 bases, with 12 bases left between them. Based on the CDR3 plus reference TRBV7-2 and TRBJ2-7, the full variable domain is GAGVSQSPSNKVTEKGKDVELRCDPISGHTALYWYRQSLGQGLEFLIYFQGNSAPDKSGLPSDRFSAERTGGSVSTLTIQRTQQEDSAVYLCASSLGQVPTYEQYFGPGTRLTVT.

As to this clonotype: At one of its ends the junction is not consistent with the germline gene, which may arise from a read error. The chain recombines TRBV20-1 with TRBJ2-5, with TRBD2 matching 12 bases. In germline, CDR1 is DFQATT, CDR2 SNEGSKA (reference sequence). The CDR3 totals 18 residues. In DNA form, the CDR3 reads TGCAGCGCTAGAGATATTATTAGACTAGCGGGGGTCCAAGAGACCCAGTACTTC. As protein: CSARDIIRLAGVQETQYF.

This clonotype was found once. V and J are TRBV13 and TRBJ2-5; 8 bases agree with TRBD1. The ends lost 6 bases at V and 5 bases at J; junction bases unmatched: 8. Germline assignment: CDR1 PRHDT and CDR2 FYEKMQ (reference sequence). The CDR3 runs to 14 residues. CDR3: CASSLRTGYETQYF. The DNA of the CDR3 is TGTGCCAGCAGTTTACGGACAGGGTACGAGACCCAGTACTTC.

The V and J genes are TRBV27 and TRBJ2-7, with 8 bases lining up with TRBD2. The CDR3 sequence is 15 residues long. V trimming: 7 bases; J trimming: 2 bases; junction bases outside the gene matches: 10. CDR1 and CDR2 from the germline V gene are MNHEY and SMNVEV (reference sequence). The CDR3 loop reads CASKLAGNPTYEQYF. CDR3 DNA sequence: TGTGCCAGCAAGCTAGCGGGTAACCCGACCTACGAGCAGTACTTC.

The chain combines TRBV20-1 with TRBJ1-1, with D perhaps matching TRBD1 (6 bases). The CDR3 is 15 amino acids. Germline V gene sequence: CDR1 DFQATT, CDR2 SNEGSKA (reference sequence). Trimming took 6 bases from V and 2 from J, leaving 19 bases between them. CDR3 in amino acids: CSATGGAGINTEAFF. As DNA, the CDR3 is TGCAGTGCGACCGGGGGGGCAGGCATTAACACTGAAGCTTTCTTT.